This T cell receptor (beta chain) appears in the sequencing data of a study of T cells in localized non-small cell lung cancer. About this clone: Its target is not known.

Study conclusions and caveats: Prolonged overall survival went with higher T cell density in the blood. A single tumor region was sequenced, leaving heterogeneity possible. Adjacent lung tissue had a median around 50 of the top 100 clones found in the tumor. Uninvolved adjacent lung showed the highest T cell clonality, exceeding tumor.

The protocol was immunoSEQ multiplex PCR, while the TCRdb copy is restricted to in-frame clones and leaves out a portion. The sample holds around 20,000 clones, around 86% seen once. CDR3 length equals 14 residues. Germline CDR1 is SGHDN and CDR2 is FVKESK. V lost 6 bases to trimming and J lost 3 bases; unmatched junction nucleotides: 8. Sequencing used peripheral blood, obtained before any cancer treatment. This chain connects TRBV14 to TRBJ2-7, with TRBD2 identical over 7 bases. The receptor was derived from a female donor aged 60 or older with stage I lung adenocarcinoma. The CDR3 spells CASSQSGGLYEQYF. In DNA, the CDR3 is TGTGCCAGCAGTCAATCGGGGGGTCTCTACGAGCAGTACTTC. Together with reference TRBV14 and TRBJ2-7, the CDR3 gives the full variable domain: EAGVTQFPSHSVIEKGQTVTLRCDPISGHDNLYWYRRVMGKEIKFLLHFVKESKQDESGMPNNRFLAERTGGTYSTLKVQPAELEDSGVYFCASSQSGGLYEQYFGPGTRLTVT.